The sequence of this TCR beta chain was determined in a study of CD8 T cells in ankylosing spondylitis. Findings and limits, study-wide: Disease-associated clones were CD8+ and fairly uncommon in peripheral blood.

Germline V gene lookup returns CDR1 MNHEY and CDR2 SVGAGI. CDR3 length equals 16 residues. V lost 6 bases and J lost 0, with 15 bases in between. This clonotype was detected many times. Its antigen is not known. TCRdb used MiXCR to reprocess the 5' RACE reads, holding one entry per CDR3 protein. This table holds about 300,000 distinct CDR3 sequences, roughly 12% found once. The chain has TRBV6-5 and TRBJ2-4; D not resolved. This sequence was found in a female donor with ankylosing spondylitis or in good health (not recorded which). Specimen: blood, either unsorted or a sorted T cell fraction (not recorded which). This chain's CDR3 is CASSSAANLAKNIQYF. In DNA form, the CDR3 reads TGTGCCAGCAGCAGCGCAGCCAACCTAGCCAAAAACATTCAGTACTTC.